This T cell receptor beta chain was sequenced during a study of T cell responses to AZD1222 COVID-19 vaccine. Study observations and caveats: Seropositive at baseline were only six AZD1222 recipients. The study reported that nearly half of spike-specific TCRs target unmutated variant regions. Vaccine-related CD4 TCRs covered spike, predominating at 160-218 and 743-854. Clonal diversity was possibly underestimated; the donors were predominantly white British and more often female.

Between the trimmed V and J ends, which lost 2 bases and 2 bases, there was a span of 9 bases. Germline assignment: CDR1 KGHDR and CDR2 SFDVKD. This CDR3 contains 15 residues. As regards this clone: Its antigen is not known.

The assay was immunoSEQ multiplex PCR, and TCRdb's table has in-frame clones only and misses some. Of roughly 100,000 clones listed, around 92% were seen once; the top ten hold 45% to 55%. This sequence joins TRBV24-1 and TRBJ1-5; possible D gene TRBD1, 6 bases. The sample here was peripheral blood, taken on day 0 of AZD1222 vaccination. The clonotype comes from an adult in good health. The CDR3 here is CATSDSGQRNQPQHF. CDR3 in DNA: TGTGCCACCAGTGATTCTGGACAGCGCAATCAGCCCCAGCATTTT.